The 29 T cell receptor beta chains below were found in one sample sequenced in a study of human T cells and chemical hapten exposure. The time point here: pre-sensitization, week 0. Treatment given: therapeutic diphenylcyclopropenone sensitization with weekly scalp DPC. One entry per CDR3 protein results from TCRdb running MiXCR on the RACE reads. The repertoire consists of some 400,000 distinct CDR3 sequences, with about 5.1% occurring once and the leading ten covering 2% to 3%. Sequenced here: whole blood, sampled in connection with sensitization to the hapten diphenylcyclopropenone (DPC). These receptors came from a woman aged 50 to 65 with alopecia areata. Some clones in this sample may be carry-over from other donors' samples.

CDR3 DNA: TGTGCCAGCAGCTCCCGGACTAGCGACTCAGATACGCAGTATTTT. Translating it yields CASSSRTSDSDTQYF. This chain uses TRBV13 with TRBJ2-3; TRBD2 matches 9 bases. CDR3 length: 15 amino acids. Germline CDR1 PRHDT, CDR2 FYEKMQ (reference sequence). The V and J ends lost 4 bases and 4 bases, in that order; junction bases with no gene match: 6.

The chain combines TRBV7-2 with TRBJ1-2; D is unresolved. Germline CDR1 and CDR2: SGHTA and FQGNSA. V was pared by 3 bases and J by 3 bases, with 11 bases between. The CDR3 is 14 amino acids. The CDR3 loop reads CASSFFNRDYGYTF. In DNA form, the CDR3 reads TGTGCCAGCAGCTTCTTTAACAGAGACTATGGCTACACCTTC. Based on the CDR3 plus reference TRBV7-2 and TRBJ1-2, the full variable domain is GAGVSQSPSNKVTEKGKDVELRCDPISGHTALYWYRQSLGQGLEFLIYFQGNSAPDKSGLPSDRFSAERTGGSVSTLTIQRTQQEDSAVYLCASSFFNRDYGYTFGSGTRLTVV.

The genes are TRBV28 and TRBJ2-5; TRBD1 matches at 7 bases. J lost 1 base, V lost 5 bases, and 7 bases had no gene match. The CDR3 has 15 amino acids. Germline-derived CDR1 and CDR2 are MDHEN and SYDVKM. Written as DNA, the CDR3 is TGTGCCAGCAGTCCCGGACAGGCTAGCCAAGAGACCCAGTACTTC. Protein sequence: CASSPGQASQETQYF.

This clonotype has a count of ten or more. The chain couples TRBV9 to TRBJ1-2; a possible D gene is TRBD1 (5 bases). Trimming shortened V by 4 bases and J by 3 bases, and 16 bases separated the two germline ends. CDR1 and CDR2 from the germline V gene are SGDLS and YYNGEE. This CDR3 is built from 15 residues. The CDR3 loop is CASSPRVGEDYGYTF. The CDR3 DNA is TGTGCCAGCAGCCCACGGGTAGGGGAGGACTATGGCTACACCTTC.

The table lists this clonotype with a few counts. Written as DNA, the CDR3 is TGCAGTGCTAGCGCAGAGGGAACCTACGAGCAGTACTTC. Translating it yields CSASAEGTYEQYF. V is TRBV20-1 and J is TRBJ2-7; perhaps TRBD2 as D (5 bases). Germline V lookup: CDR1 DFQATT, CDR2 SNEGSKA (reference sequence). V lost 3 bases and J 2 bases, leaving 11 bases between the germline ends. CDR3 length: 13 residues.

The chain combines TRBV3-1 with TRBJ2-3; the D gene is possibly TRBD2 (6 bases). Germline lookup yields CDR1 LGHDT and CDR2 YNNKEL (reference sequence). This CDR3 has 14 residues. Trimming took off 6 bases at V and 8 bases at J, with 18 bases between the two ends. For the CDR3, the DNA is TGTGCCAGCAGTGATCGACGACGGGGGATTACGCAGTATTTT. It specifies CASSDRRRGITQYF.

At least ten counts were recorded for this clonotype. The rearrangement joins TRBV29-1 to TRBJ2-1; TRBD1 aligns across 7 bases. V was clipped by 4 bases and J by 0 bases; unmatched bases: 6. The CDR3 loop spans 15 amino acids. Germline CDR1 reads SQVTM; CDR2 reads ANQGSEA. CDR3 DNA sequence: TGCAGCGTTGGCTCGGCAGGGGGCTCCTACAATGAGCAGTTCTTC. Protein product: CSVGSAGGSYNEQFF.

Only a few counts were recorded for this clonotype. The CDR3 here is CASRSGATIETQYF. CDR3 sequence (DNA): TGTGCCAGCAGGAGCGGCGCAACGATAGAGACCCAGTACTTC. The V and J genes are TRBV12-3 or TRBV12-4 and TRBJ2-5, with D possibly matching TRBD2 (5 bases). There are 14 residues in the CDR3. The V end was cut by 6 bases, the J end by 4 bases, with 15 bases between.

The chain has TRBV29-1 and TRBJ2-7; D is possibly TRBD2 (6 bases). V was clipped by 0 bases and J by 4 bases, with 19 bases between them. CDR3 size: 16 residues. Germline CDR1 is SQVTM and CDR2 is ANQGSEA. DNA for the CDR3: TGCAGCGTTGAAGACCGGAGGCACAGCGCGGGGTACGAGCAGTACTTC. It yields the protein CSVEDRRHSAGYEQYF.

This clonotype was observed many times. The V gene is TRBV24-1, the J gene TRBJ2-3, with TRBD2 identical over 10 bases. CDR3 size: 15 residues. Per germline, CDR1 KGHDR and CDR2 SFDVKD. Trimming removed 3 bases from V and 8 bases from J; junction bases left unmatched: 7. The CDR3 DNA is TGTGCCACCAGTGATGGGCTAGCGGGAGACGGTACGCAGTATTTT. Its translation: CATSDGLAGDGTQYF.

The chain combines TRBV3-1 with TRBJ2-7; D call uncertain. CDR3 length: 14 residues. Per germline, CDR1 LGHDT and CDR2 YNNKEL (reference sequence). V was clipped by 0 bases and J by 4 bases, with 10 bases between them. The CDR3 DNA follows: TGTGCCAGCAGCCAAGAGAGGCAAGGTTACGAGCAGTACTTC. It specifies CASSQERQGYEQYF.

The V and J genes are TRBV30 and TRBJ1-6, with D perhaps matching TRBD1 (6 bases). The length of the CDR3 is 13 residues. In germline, CDR1 is GTSNPN, CDR2 SVGIG (reference sequence). Deletions cut 4 bases from V and 12 bases from J, with 16 bases between. The chain's CDR3 is CAWISAIGGPLHF. In DNA, the CDR3 is TGTGCCTGGATTTCGGCTATAGGGGGACCCCTCCACTTT.

This rearrangement joins TRBV29-1 to TRBJ2-5; the match to TRBD2 covers 7 bases. The CDR3 is 14 residues long. V lost 7 bases, J lost 0 bases, and 8 bases stayed unmatched. Per germline, CDR1 SQVTM and CDR2 ANQGSEA. Here the CDR3 reads CSAEERGYQETQYF. In DNA form, the CDR3 reads TGCAGCGCTGAGGAGCGGGGCTACCAAGAGACCCAGTACTTC. Based on the CDR3 plus reference TRBV29-1 and TRBJ2-5, the full variable domain is SAVISQKPSRDICQRGTSLTIQCQVDSQVTMMFWYRQQPGQSLTLIATANQGSEATYESGFVIDKFPISRPNLTFSTLTVSNMSPEDSSIYLCSAEERGYQETQYFGPGTRLLVL.

This clonotype was seen a handful of times. The chain links TRBV29-1 to TRBJ2-7, with 8 bases fitting TRBD2. There are 14 residues in the CDR3. Germline lookup yields CDR1 SQVTM and CDR2 ANQGSEA. The V gene end was trimmed by 0 bases and the J gene end by 7 bases; junction bases not matched to a gene: 8. The CDR3 DNA sequence: TGCAGCGTTGAAGATCAAGCGGGAGCGAGGGAGCAGTACTTC. This codes for CSVEDQAGAREQYF.

There are many counts of this clonotype. This chain uses TRBV7-2 with TRBJ2-3; 10 nucleotides agree with TRBD2. Per the germline V gene, CDR1 is SGHTA and CDR2 is FQGNSA. V shed 1 base and J 0 bases; nucleotides not matched to a gene: 10. CDR3 length: 19 amino acids. The CDR3 spells CASSLVAGGPDASTDTQYF. The CDR3 DNA is TGTGCCAGCAGCTTAGTAGCGGGGGGCCCCGATGCTAGCACAGATACGCAGTATTTT.

This clonotype has a handful of counts. V is TRBV12-3 or TRBV12-4 and J is TRBJ2-3; D is unresolved. V was trimmed by 6 bases and J by 5 bases, leaving 15 bases between them. The CDR3 is 14 residues long. The CDR3 nucleotides read TGTGCCAGCAGCAACGCTGTTAGTAAAGATACGCAGTATTTT. Protein sequence: CASSNAVSKDTQYF.

DNA of the CDR3: TGCGCCAGCAGCCAAGATGGGGGCACTAGCACAGATACGCAGTATTTT. It yields the protein CASSQDGGTSTDTQYF. The V and J genes are TRBV4-3 and TRBJ2-3; D perhaps matches TRBD1 (6 bases). The germline CDR1 and CDR2 sequences are LGHNA and YSLEER. The CDR3 is made up of 16 amino acids. Trimming shortened V by 0 bases and J by 0 bases, and 10 bases separated the two germline ends.

The table lists this clonotype with many counts. The CDR3 loop is CASTSGGQTSYEQYF. CDR3 sequence (DNA): TGTGCCAGCACCTCAGGGGGACAGACCTCCTACGAGCAGTACTTC. The chain carries TRBV5-8 and TRBJ2-7; 7 nucleotides match TRBD1. V lost 6 bases and J lost 0; bases outside the gene matches: 9. Germline V gene data show CDR1 as SGHTS and CDR2 as YDEGEE. CDR3 size: 15 residues.

A few counts support this clonotype. The chain employs TRBV10-3 and TRBJ2-1; no definite D call. The V end lost 5 bases, the J end lost 0 bases, and 11 bases lay between the germline ends. Germline assignment: CDR1 ENHRY and CDR2 SYGVKD. There are 15 residues in the CDR3. CDR3 amino acids: CAISPSSSSYNEQFF. DNA for the CDR3: TGTGCCATCAGTCCATCTTCTAGCTCCTACAATGAGCAGTTCTTC.

This clonotype was counted ten times or more. The rearrangement uses TRBV18 and TRBJ1-6, with TRBD1 identical over 7 bases. CDR1 and CDR2 from the germline V gene are KGHSH and LQKENI. The ends lost 3 bases at V and 5 bases at J; junction bases unmatched: 10. The CDR3 totals 17 residues. The CDR3 loop is CASSPLGQQINNSPLHF. CDR3 sequence (DNA): TGTGCCAGCTCACCGTTGGGACAGCAAATCAATAATTCACCCCTCCACTTT.

The V and J genes are TRBV18 and TRBJ2-7; D assignment may be TRBD1 or TRBD2 (5 bases each). The CDR3 contains 14 residues. The V gene's germline CDR1 is KGHSH and CDR2 LQKENI. Trimming took off 3 bases at V and 3 bases at J, with 12 bases between the two ends. The CDR3 DNA follows: TGTGCCAGCTCACCGGGACGGGGCATCTACGAGCAGTACTTC. It translates to CASSPGRGIYEQYF.

This clonotype occurred many times. The chain carries TRBV24-1 and TRBJ2-6, with 10 bases identical to TRBD1. The ends lost 4 bases at V and 2 bases at J; junction bases unmatched: 1. CDR1 is KGHDR, CDR2 SFDVKD, per germline. The CDR3 has 16 residues. The CDR3 protein is CATSETGGAGANVLTF. CDR3 sequence (DNA): TGTGCCACCAGTGAGACAGGGGGCGCTGGGGCCAACGTCCTGACTTTC.

V usage is TRBV12-3 or TRBV12-4 and J usage is TRBJ2-7; perhaps D is TRBD1 or TRBD2 (5 bases each). The V end was cut by 5 bases, the J end by 6 bases, with 23 bases between. The length of the CDR3 is 16 residues. The CDR3 DNA reads as TGTGCCAGCAGTGGGGGATTAGAGCGCCGGGCCGCCGAGCAGTACTTC. It encodes CASSGGLERRAAEQYF.

The chain carries TRBV9 and TRBJ2-5; D may match TRBD1 or TRBD2 (5 bases each). Trimming took 0 bases from V and 5 from J, leaving 14 bases between them. The germline gives CDR1 SGDLS, CDR2 YYNGEE. There are 15 residues in the CDR3. CDR3 in amino acids: CASSVGGTQTETQYF. CDR3 nucleotide sequence: TGTGCCAGCAGCGTAGGGGGGACGCAGACGGAGACCCAGTACTTC.

This clonotype showed up many times. The chain uses TRBV11-2 and TRBJ1-1; tentative D call: TRBD1 (5 bases). The CDR3 spans 15 residues. V was cut by 4 bases and J by 4 bases, with 16 bases left in between. Germline V gene data show CDR1 as SGHAT and CDR2 as FQNNGV. The CDR3 nucleotides read TGTGCCAGCAGCTCAGGGCGGGCGCTGAGCACTGAAGCTTTCTTT. It codes for CASSSGRALSTEAFF.

This chain connects TRBV6-5 to TRBJ1-2; D is undetermined. The CDR3 totals 12 residues. Germline V gives CDR1 MNHEY, CDR2 SVGAGI. V lost 7 bases, J lost 5 bases, and 11 bases lay in between. CDR3 loop: CASTGVGYGYTF. CDR3 nucleotide sequence: TGTGCCAGCACCGGGGTAGGGTATGGCTACACCTTC.

The J gene is TRBJ2-3, the V gene TRBV27; D is possibly TRBD1 (6 bases). Trimming left V 3 bases short and J 4 bases short, with 11 bases between. Germline V gene data show CDR1 as MNHEY and CDR2 as SMNVEV (reference sequence). This CDR3 comprises 14 residues. CDR3 amino acids: CASSFIQGSDTQYF. The CDR3 DNA is TGTGCCAGCAGTTTCATTCAGGGGTCAGATACGCAGTATTTT.

This clonotype was observed many times. The conserved phenylalanine or tryptophan is not found at the CDR3 terminus, so this likely reflects a read error. It is unclear where the CDR3 begins or ends on the DNA, so no DNA is shown, and the CDR3 is as TCRdb lists it. The rearrangement links TRBV12-2 to TRBJ1-1. TRBV12-2 constitutes a pseudogene. With termini counted, the CDR3 has 11 amino acids. CDR3 residues: CASRLVPPRPS.

This clonotype has ten or more counts. This chain uses TRBV10-2 with TRBJ2-5; possible D gene TRBD1, 6 bases. Trimming took off 4 bases at V and 0 bases at J, with 12 bases between the two ends. Germline values: CDR1 WSHSY, CDR2 SAAADI. CDR3 length equals 15 residues. The CDR3 loop reads CASSATDSYQETQYF. The CDR3 coding sequence is TGCGCCAGCAGTGCCACGGACAGCTACCAAGAGACCCAGTACTTC.